What follows are 24 T cell receptor beta chains derived from one specimen sequenced in a study of blood T cell repertoires in COVID-19. Data came from immunoSEQ multiplex PCR; TCRdb stores just in-frame clones and leaves some out. The sample includes approximately 230,000 clones, around nine tenths of them seen just once. The sequencing input was peripheral blood. These receptors were obtained from a man between 18 and 29 years old with active or convalescent COVID-19.

The chain combines TRBV7-2 with TRBJ2-3; 9 bases fit TRBD2. The germline V gene encodes CDR1 SGHTA and CDR2 FQGNSA. V was pared by 5 bases and J by 5 bases, with 5 bases of the junction left unmatched. The CDR3 length is 14 residues. The CDR3 DNA reads TGTGCCAGCAGCCTGCGGGAGGGGGGAGATACGCAGTATTTT. Residues: CASSLREGGDTQYF. The entire variable domain, with the rest obtained from reference TRBV7-2 and TRBJ2-3, is as follows: GAGVSQSPSNKVTEKGKDVELRCDPISGHTALYWYRQSLGQGLEFLIYFQGNSAPDKSGLPSDRFSAERTGGSVSTLTIQRTQQEDSAVYLCASSLREGGDTQYFGPGTRLTVL.

The chain couples TRBV25-1 to TRBJ2-1, with 10 bases that match TRBD1. Germline lookup yields CDR1 MGHDK and CDR2 SYGVNS. V dropped 4 bases and J dropped 4; count of bases not matched to a gene: 4. The CDR3 contains 15 residues. The chain's CDR3 is CASSADRGQYNEQFF. The CDR3 region has the DNA TGTGCCAGCAGTGCCGACAGGGGGCAGTACAATGAGCAGTTCTTC.

The chain couples TRBV29-1 to TRBJ1-2; D might be TRBD1 (6 bases). Germline assignment: CDR1 SQVTM and CDR2 ANQGSEA. The CDR3 contains 13 residues. Trimming left V 0 bases short and J 7 bases short, with 12 bases between. CDR3 DNA: TGCAGCGTTGAAGACGGGGGGCGGGGTGGCTACACCTTC. Protein product: CSVEDGGRGGYTF.

The chain employs TRBV11-2 and TRBJ2-5, with 8 positions matching TRBD2. After removal of 5 bases from V and 2 bases from J, the junction contained 7 bases not matched to a gene. CDR1 and CDR2 from the germline V gene are SGHAT and FQNNGV. The CDR3 has 15 amino acids. The CDR3 protein is CASSTPASGQETQYF. As DNA, the CDR3 is TGTGCCAGCAGCACCCCGGCTAGCGGGCAAGAGACCCAGTACTTC. Using reference TRBV11-2 and TRBJ2-5 for the parts outside the CDR3, the full variable domain is EAGVAQSPRYKIIEKRQSVAFWCNPISGHATLYWYQQILGQGPKLLIQFQNNGVVDDSQLPKDRFSAERLKGVDSTLKIQPAKLEDSAVYLCASSTPASGQETQYFGPGTRLLVL.

The gene calls are TRBV5-1 and TRBJ1-2; possible D gene TRBD1, 5 bases. V lost 0 bases and J 0 bases, leaving 6 bases between the germline ends. The CDR3 covers 14 residues. Germline V gene sequence: CDR1 SGHRS, CDR2 YFSETQ. CDR3 sequence (DNA): TGCGCCAGCAGCTTGGACAGGCCTAACTATGGCTACACCTTC. Translated, it gives CASSLDRPNYGYTF.

This clone was detected only a few times. The J gene is TRBJ1-3, the V gene TRBV11-3, with 7 bases aligning to TRBD1. The CDR3 extends over 15 amino acids. Germline V CDR1 and CDR2: SGHNT, YENEEA. V shed 5 bases, J shed 0 bases, and the junction held 4 bases outside the gene matches. The CDR3 spells CASSRGQASGNTIYF. The CDR3 nucleotides read TGTGCCAGCAGCCGAGGACAGGCCTCTGGAAACACCATATATTTT.

The V call is TRBV6-5, the J call TRBJ2-3; 8 bases align to TRBD1. There are 13 residues in the CDR3. The junction had 0 bases not matched to a gene; V was cut back by 6 bases and J by 1 base. In germline, CDR1 is MNHEY, CDR2 SVGAGI. CDR3 loop: CASRGQGTDTQYF. In nucleotides, the CDR3 is TGTGCCAGCAGGGGACAGGGCACAGATACGCAGTATTTT.

This clone was detected once. The CDR3 is CASSPQREARGYGYTF. For the CDR3, the DNA is TGCGCCAGCAGCCCCCAGCGGGAGGCCCGGGGCTATGGCTACACCTTC. The chain joins TRBV4-3 to TRBJ1-2; D is unclear. Per germline, CDR1 LGHNA and CDR2 YSLEER. The CDR3 runs 16 residues. V dropped 4 bases and J dropped 4 bases, with 19 bases sitting between them.

The gene calls are TRBV15 and TRBJ1-2; 7 positions agree with TRBD1. Trimming cost V 0 bases and J 2 bases; bases outside gene matches: 12. The CDR3 loop spans 18 amino acids. CDR1 is LNHNV and CDR2 is YYDKDF in the germline V gene (reference sequence). The CDR3 sequence is CATSRDYRGPTFNYGYTF. CDR3 DNA: TGTGCCACCAGCAGAGATTACAGGGGCCCGACGTTCAACTATGGCTACACCTTC.

The J gene is TRBJ1-2, the V gene TRBV28, with a weak D call TRBD1 (5 bases). The germline V and J ends were trimmed by 8 bases and 4 bases, with 20 bases remaining between them. Per the germline V gene, CDR1 is MDHEN and CDR2 is SYDVKM. The CDR3 is 15 amino acids. The CDR3: CASYPRGGVSYGYTF. DNA of the CDR3: TGTGCCAGCTACCCCCGGGGGGGGGTATCCTATGGCTACACCTTC.

The V call is TRBV7-2, the J call TRBJ1-2; D call uncertain. The CDR3 sequence is 15 residues long. Germline assignment: CDR1 SGHTA and CDR2 FQGNSA. V was cut by 1 base and J by 2 bases, with 11 bases left in between. The CDR3 reads CASSLGGPMNYGYTF. As DNA, the CDR3 is TGTGCCAGCAGCTTAGGAGGCCCGATGAACTATGGCTACACCTTC.

This clone was detected a few times. This chain links TRBV19 with TRBJ1-3, with no clear D. The CDR3 length is 13 residues. Trimming took off 4 bases at V and 2 bases at J, with 6 bases between the two ends. Germline assignment: CDR1 LNHDA and CDR2 SQIVND (reference sequence). CDR3 protein: CASSTQAGNTIYF. The CDR3 nucleotides read TGTGCCAGTAGTACCCAGGCTGGAAACACCATATATTTT.

The chain carries TRBV6-6 and TRBJ1-3; 7 positions match TRBD1. In germline, CDR1 is MNHNY, CDR2 SVGAGI (reference sequence). V lost 8 bases, J lost 1 base, and 8 bases stayed unmatched. The CDR3 sequence is 15 residues long. CDR3 nucleotide sequence: TGTGCCAGCCTCGACAGGGAGAGGTCTGGAAACACCATATATTTT. Protein sequence: CASLDRERSGNTIYF.

The chain carries TRBV11-3 and TRBJ2-3; 8 bases fit TRBD1. The junction had 4 bases not matched to a gene; V was cut back by 3 bases and J by 5 bases. The CDR3 is 14 residues long. Germline CDR1 SGHNT, CDR2 YENEEA. CDR3 DNA sequence: TGTGCCAGCAGCTTCAGGGGGCGAGAAGATACGCAGTATTTT. Residues: CASSFRGREDTQYF.

This chain uses TRBV5-1 with TRBJ2-5, with 7 bases aligning to TRBD1. CDR1 SGHRS and CDR2 YFSETQ come from the germline V gene. After removal of 3 bases from V and 7 bases from J, the junction contained 9 bases not matched to a gene. The CDR3 runs to 14 residues. The CDR3 nucleotides are TGCGCCAGCAGCTGGGGGACAGTTGAAGGGACCCAGTACTTC. Its translation is CASSWGTVEGTQYF.

This clone appeared a few times. V gene TRBV5-1 combines with J gene TRBJ2-3, with D possibly being TRBD1 (5 bases). The CDR3 extends over 15 amino acids. Germline CDR1 SGHRS, CDR2 YFSETQ. V shed 3 bases and J shed 0 bases, with 11 bases lying between them. The DNA for the CDR3 is TGCGCCAGCAGCTCCGGACAAACTAGCACAGATACGCAGTATTTT. It is translated as CASSSGQTSTDTQYF.

The chain combines TRBV27 with TRBJ1-1; 8 nucleotides match TRBD1. This CDR3 is 13 amino acids long. The germline V gene has CDR1 MNHEY and CDR2 SMNVEV (reference sequence). Unmatched junction bases numbered 5, after V lost 6 bases and J lost 5 bases. The CDR3: CASSGQGWTEAFF. In nucleotides, the CDR3 is TGTGCCAGCAGCGGACAGGGATGGACTGAAGCTTTCTTT.

This clone has just a few counts. V is TRBV9 and J is TRBJ1-2; the D is unclear. The V gene lost 4 bases and the J gene lost 4 bases, with 17 bases spanning the gap. Germline CDR1 reads SGDLS; CDR2 reads YYNGEE. The CDR3 length is 15 residues. The CDR3 loop reads CASSSSGGSGYGYTF. The CDR3 bases are TGTGCCAGCAGCAGTAGTGGAGGATCGGGCTATGGCTACACCTTC.

This sequence joins TRBV9 and TRBJ1-3; 8 bases fit TRBD1. The trim removed 0 bases at V and 2 bases at J, leaving 7 bases unmatched. The CDR3 is made up of 17 amino acids. CDR1 SGDLS and CDR2 YYNGEE come from the germline V gene. CDR3 nucleotides: TGTGCCAGCAGCGTAGCCACAGGGGGGTTAGCTGGAAACACCATATATTTT. Its protein is CASSVATGGLAGNTIYF.

This chain uses TRBV7-3 with TRBJ2-7; D might be TRBD1 (6 bases). Germline V gene sequence: CDR1 SGHTA, CDR2 FQGTGA. Trimming left V 2 bases short and J 4 bases short, with 12 bases between. CDR3 length: 14 amino acids. CDR3 in DNA: TGTGCCAGCAGCTTATCAACAGGGTCTTACGAGCAGTACTTC. As protein: CASSLSTGSYEQYF. Together with reference TRBV7-3 and TRBJ2-7, the CDR3 gives the full variable domain: GAGVSQTPSNKVTEKGKYVELRCDPISGHTALYWYRQSLGQGPEFLIYFQGTGAADDSGLPNDRFFAVRPEGSVSTLKIQRTERGDSAVYLCASSLSTGSYEQYFGPGTRLTVT.

This chain connects TRBV5-1 to TRBJ1-3; no clear D gene. The CDR3 spans 15 residues. V was trimmed by 0 bases and J by 8 bases, leaving 15 bases between them. The V gene's germline CDR1 is SGHRS and CDR2 YFSETQ. CDR3 residues: CASSLGSGRYDTIYF. CDR3 in DNA: TGCGCCAGCAGCTTGGGCTCCGGTCGGTACGACACCATATATTTT.

The chain links TRBV5-4 to TRBJ1-5, with D maybe TRBD1 (5 bases). The CDR3 contains 13 residues. V gave up 4 bases and J gave up 9 bases, with 14 bases separating them. The germline V gene encodes CDR1 SGHNT and CDR2 YYREEE (reference sequence). The CDR3 sequence: CASSLGGGRPQHF. The CDR3 bases are TGTGCCAGCAGCCTGGGGGGGGGAAGGCCCCAGCATTTT. Drawing the rest from reference TRBV5-4 and TRBJ1-5, the complete variable domain is ETGVTQSPTHLIKTRGQQVTLRCSSQSGHNTVSWYQQALGQGPQFIFQYYREEENGRGNFPPRFSGLQFPNYSSELNVNALELDDSALYLCASSLGGGRPQHFGDGTRLSIL.

The chain joins TRBV2 to TRBJ1-4, with 9 nucleotides matching TRBD1. Trimming took 3 bases from V and 10 from J; bases not matched to a gene: 6. The CDR3 runs to 14 residues. CDR1 and CDR2 (germline): SNHLY, FYNNEI. CDR3 loop: CASSEDRGWGKLFF. CDR3 DNA: TGTGCCAGCAGTGAGGACAGGGGATGGGGAAAACTGTTTTTT.

A single count supports this clone. The gene calls are TRBV11-2 and TRBJ2-5, with 8 bases identical to TRBD2. Germline CDR1 and CDR2: SGHAT and FQNNGV. CDR3 length: 15 amino acids. V lost 1 base and J lost 3; bases outside the gene matches: 4. In DNA form, the CDR3 reads TGTGCCAGCAGCTTAGTAGCGGGGAGGGAAGAGACCCAGTACTTC. Residues: CASSLVAGREETQYF.